Below, 24 T cell receptor beta chains from the same sample are listed, as sequenced in a study of T cell repertoires in cytomegalovirus infection. These TCRs' antigens remain unknown. TCRdb analysed the reads with MiXCR anew, one entry per CDR3 protein. The sample yields roughly 90,000 distinct CDR3 sequences, around 32% seen once. The specimen comprised CD8+ T cells from cultured PBMCs, sampled from culture after CMV antigen stimulation. These receptor sequences come from a human donor in good health (CMV status not recorded). Some clones in this sample may be carry-over from other donors' samples.

This sequence joins TRBV7-9 and TRBJ2-3, with D perhaps matching TRBD2 (6 bases). CDR1 is SEHNR and CDR2 is FQNEAQ in the germline V gene (reference sequence). The CDR3 contains 14 residues. V lost 5 bases to trimming and J lost 1 base, with 10 bases between them. The CDR3 loop is CASSRDSGTDTQYF. CDR3 DNA: TGTGCCAGCAGCCGGGACTCCGGCACAGATACGCAGTATTTT.

A few counts support this clonotype. In DNA, the CDR3 is TGTGCCAGCAGCCAGGAGGACAGCTATAATTCACCCCTCCACTTT. Encoded protein: CASSQEDSYNSPLHF. V gene TRBV14 combines with J gene TRBJ1-6; maybe TRBD1 (6 bases). V shed 3 bases and J shed 3 bases, with 9 bases lying between them. CDR3 length: 15 residues. Germline-derived CDR1 and CDR2 are SGHDN and FVKESK.

This clonotype has more than one count but fewer than ten. This CDR3 reads CASSLALGQSNTEAFF. In nucleotides, the CDR3 is TGTGCCAGCAGTTTAGCGCTAGGGCAGAGCAACACTGAAGCTTTCTTT. The rearrangement joins TRBV12-3 or TRBV12-4 to TRBJ1-1; D uncertain. Trimming cost V 0 bases and J 2 bases, with 13 bases left between them. This CDR3 is 16 amino acids long.

The chain joins TRBV7-9 to TRBJ1-1, with TRBD1 matching 7 bases. The CDR3 consists of 12 residues. The germline V gene encodes CDR1 SEHNR and CDR2 FQNEAQ (reference sequence). With V trimmed by 5 bases and J by 5 bases, 2 bases remained unmatched. CDR3 nucleotide sequence: TGTGCCAGCAGCGACAGGGTTACTGAAGCTTTCTTT. It is translated as CASSDRVTEAFF.

This chain uses TRBV29-1 with TRBJ2-7, with D uncertain. V dropped 4 bases and J dropped 0 bases, with 16 bases sitting between them. This CDR3 region has 15 residues. Germline CDR1 SQVTM, CDR2 ANQGSEA. CDR3 bases: TGCAGCGTTGTAGTGGTCCACAGAAGCTCCTACGAGCAGTACTTC. Its protein is CSVVVVHRSSYEQYF.

The table lists this clonotype with many counts. The J gene is TRBJ1-2, the V gene TRBV7-8; 10 bases agree with TRBD1. The germline CDR1 and CDR2 sequences are SGHVS and FQNEAQ. The V segment lost 1 base and the J segment 7 bases; nucleotides outside the gene matches: 6. The CDR3 spans 15 residues. CDR3 in DNA: TGTGCCAGCAGCTTAGTTGAGACAGGGGGCAGTGGCTACACCTTC. This translates into CASSLVETGGSGYTF.

The rearrangement links TRBV28 to TRBJ1-5; perhaps TRBD1 as D (5 bases). In germline, CDR1 is MDHEN, CDR2 SYDVKM. V shed 3 bases and J shed 5 bases, with 14 bases lying between them. The CDR3 has 15 amino acids. The CDR3 DNA sequence: TGTGCCAGCAGTTTTGGGACCCGTAGGGATCAGCCCCAGCATTTT. It translates to CASSFGTRRDQPQHF.

The chain couples TRBV12-3 or TRBV12-4 to TRBJ2-5, with 7 bases fitting TRBD1. The CDR3 sequence is 14 residues long. V trimming: 1 base; J trimming: 4 bases; junction bases outside the gene matches: 3. The CDR3 region has the DNA TGTGCCAGCAGTTTAGAGTGGGACAGAGAGACCCAGTACTTC. The encoded protein is CASSLEWDRETQYF.

The chain uses TRBV19 and TRBJ2-1; D possibly corresponds to TRBD2 (7 bases). CDR1 and CDR2 (germline): LNHDA, SQIVND (reference sequence). This CDR3 is built from 15 residues. Trimming left V 3 bases short and J 8 bases short, with 17 bases between. The CDR3 bases are TGTGCCAGTAGTATTGGGGGGGGGGCCCCCGATGAGCAGTTCTTC. Translation: CASSIGGGAPDEQFF.

This chain uses TRBV4-1 with TRBJ1-1; D remains unclear. The V gene lost 4 bases and the J gene lost 3 bases, with 12 bases spanning the gap. CDR3 length equals 14 residues. Germline CDR1 MGHRA, CDR2 YSYEKL. DNA of the CDR3: TGCGCCAGCAGCCTCCGAACCCAGGACACTGAAGCTTTCTTT. This translates into CASSLRTQDTEAFF.

The chain is built from TRBV29-1 and TRBJ2-7; 7 bases are a match to TRBD2. This CDR3 spans 11 amino acids. V was clipped by 7 bases and J by 4 bases; unmatched bases: 4. The germline V gene has CDR1 SQVTM and CDR2 ANQGSEA. In DNA form, the CDR3 reads TGCAGCGCCAGGACTAGTTACGAGCAGTACTTC. The encoded protein is CSARTSYEQYF.

The V gene is TRBV12-3 or TRBV12-4, the J gene TRBJ1-3; possibly TRBD1 for D (5 bases). Trimming took 1 base from V and 9 from J, leaving 10 bases between them. The CDR3 extends over 13 amino acids. In nucleotides, the CDR3 is TGTGCCAGCAGTTTAGACCTCGGGGGCACCATATATTTT. Its translation is CASSLDLGGTIYF.

The chain recombines TRBV5-5 with TRBJ2-7, with a possible D match to TRBD1 (5 bases). The V and J ends lost 1 base and 2 bases respectively, with 22 bases between them. Germline loops: CDR1 SGHKS, CDR2 YYEKEE (reference sequence). The CDR3 sequence is 18 residues long. The CDR3 is CASSLLPPRTRNPYEQYF. For the CDR3, the DNA is TGTGCCAGCAGCTTGCTCCCACCTCGGACACGGAACCCCTACGAGCAGTACTTC.

The sample holds a few counts of this clonotype. The junction departs from germline at one end; a sequencing error may be responsible. The rearrangement joins TRBV4-1 to TRBJ2-5; D not certain. CDR1 MGHRA and CDR2 YSYEKL come from the germline V gene. This CDR3 has 13 amino acids. The chain's CDR3 is CASSHELQETQYF. For the CDR3, the DNA is TGTGCCAGCAGCCACGAACTCCAAGAGACCCAGTACTTC.

The chain employs TRBV6-6 and TRBJ2-1; tentatively, D is TRBD1 (6 bases). V shed 10 bases and J shed 3 bases, with 19 bases lying between them. The germline V gene encodes CDR1 MNHNY and CDR2 SVGAGI (reference sequence). This CDR3 is 15 amino acids long. CDR3 region: CATSLGTLLYNEQFF. The CDR3, as DNA: TGTGCCACCTCCCTTGGGACACTACTCTACAATGAGCAGTTCTTC.

The rearrangement uses TRBV4-1 and TRBJ1-6; D uncertain. CDR1 and CDR2 (germline): MGHRA, YSYEKL. V gave up 0 bases and J gave up 8 bases, with 11 bases separating them. The CDR3 sequence is 15 residues long. The CDR3 DNA reads as TGCGCCAGCAGCCAAGATTCGGTCAGCTATTCACCCCTCCACTTT. Residues: CASSQDSVSYSPLHF.

The CDR3 nucleotides read TGTGCCAGCGACGGGCAGGGGTATTACGATAGCAATCAGCCCCAGCATTTT. Amino acids: CASDGQGYYDSNQPQHF. V is TRBV6-6 and J is TRBJ1-5; a possible D gene is TRBD1 (6 bases). Deletions cut 8 bases from V and 0 bases from J, with 20 bases between. Germline-derived CDR1 and CDR2 are MNHNY and SVGAGI (reference sequence). The CDR3 has 17 residues.

The rearrangement uses TRBV6-1 and TRBJ1-2; D gene uncertain. Trimming left V 6 bases short and J 7 bases short, with 12 bases between. Germline V gene data show CDR1 as MNHNS and CDR2 as SASEGT. This CDR3 has 12 amino acids. In nucleotides, the CDR3 is TGTGCCAGCAGGGACGGAGCTTCTGGCTACACCTTC. As protein: CASRDGASGYTF.

V usage is TRBV19 and J usage is TRBJ1-2; D unresolved. The V gene lost 3 bases and the J gene lost 6 bases, with 17 bases spanning the gap. The germline V gene has CDR1 LNHDA and CDR2 SQIVND (reference sequence). This CDR3 has 15 amino acids. The CDR3 here is CASSILIGETNGYTF. CDR3 in DNA: TGTGCCAGTAGTATCTTGATCGGGGAAACGAATGGCTACACCTTC.

This clonotype was seen a few times. V is TRBV7-3 and J is TRBJ1-4; a possible D gene is TRBD1 (5 bases). V lost 4 bases, J lost 9 bases, and 12 bases lay in between. The CDR3 totals 13 residues. Germline lookup yields CDR1 SGHTA and CDR2 FQGTGA. In DNA, the CDR3 is TGTGCCAGCAGCTCCGGTGGGGACCAAAAACTGTTTTTT. This codes for CASSSGGDQKLFF.

In regard to this clonotype: A much larger clonotype is one base distant, so this may be a read error. J is TRBJ2-1 and V is TRBV7-8, with 9 bases fitting TRBD1. The CDR3 runs to 17 residues. Germline CDR1 reads SGHVS; CDR2 reads FQNEAQ. The CDR3 reads CASNFAGQGIFYSEQFF. The CDR3 DNA is TGTGCCAGCAATTTCGCGGGACAGGGTATCTTTTACAGTGAGCAGTTCTTC.

V usage is TRBV9 and J usage is TRBJ1-2, with D maybe TRBD1 (6 bases). The CDR3 consists of 17 residues. The V end lost 2 bases, the J end lost 3 bases, and 20 bases lay between the germline ends. CDR1 and CDR2 from the germline V gene are SGDLS and YYNGEE. In DNA, the CDR3 is TGTGCCAGCAGCGTTCGAAAAGTGGGGGGCTTGGACTATGGCTACACCTTC. Protein product: CASSVRKVGGLDYGYTF.

The rearrangement joins TRBV19 to TRBJ2-7; D uncertain. V lost 3 bases and J lost 5, with 14 bases in between. CDR3 length: 14 residues. CDR1 and CDR2 (germline): LNHDA, SQIVND (reference sequence). CDR3 sequence (DNA): TGTGCCAGTAGTATGGTTCTTATCGGCCACGAGCAGTACTTC. This codes for CASSMVLIGHEQYF.

This chain links TRBV9 with TRBJ1-1; maybe TRBD1 (6 bases). With 1 base removed from V and 6 bases from J, the gap between germline ends came to 13 bases. The CDR3 consists of 14 residues. Germline V lookup: CDR1 SGDLS, CDR2 YYNGEE. The CDR3 DNA follows: TGTGCCAGCAGCGTATCTGGGGGCGCGGCTGAAGCTTTCTTT. Protein sequence: CASSVSGGAAEAFF.